The clone carrying this TCR beta chain was found a few times. Its matching antigen is unknown. Selection for sequencing was limited to patients who had shown CD8+CD57+ cell expansion by flow cytometry. Each patient had severe acquired aplastic anemia. TCR beta VDJ combinations and CDR3 sequences were profiled from genomic DNA. TCRdb ran MiXCR on the reads and lists one entry per CDR3 protein. The data show some 140,000 distinct CDR3 sequences, roughly half seen once. The entry originates in a study of CD8+CD57+ T cells in acquired aplastic anemia. At the level of the study: Across the sorted CD4+ and CD8+ cells, DNA amounts averaged roughly 3.5 ug.

Study-level results: Researchers report that around 30 CD8+ CDR3 sequences appeared in both patients and controls.

This TCR was sampled from a human donor with aplastic anemia. Input material: sorted CD4+, CD8+, or CD8+CD57+ T cells (not recorded which) from PBMCs.

The CDR3 here is CASSEWGAETQYF. The CDR3 DNA is TGTGCCAGCAGTGAATGGGGGGCAGAGACCCAGTACTTC. This rearrangement joins TRBV2 to TRBJ2-5, with D perhaps TRBD1 or TRBD2 (6 bases each). Germline loops: CDR1 SNHLY, CDR2 FYNNEI. CDR3 length equals 13 residues. V was trimmed by 2 bases and J by 4 bases, leaving 8 bases between them. Together with reference TRBV2 and TRBJ2-5, the CDR3 gives the full variable domain: EPEVTQTPSHQVTQMGQEVILRCVPISNHLYFYWYRQILGQKVEFLVSFYNNEISEKSEIFDDQFSVERPDGSNFTLKIRSTKLEDSAMYFCASSEWGAETQYFGPGTRLLVL.